This T cell receptor beta chain was captured by sequencing in a study of OX40 agonist ivuxolimab in advanced cancers. Overall study: Two cutaneous melanoma patients and one hepatocellular carcinoma patient, three in all, had partial responses.

With regard to this clone: Its antigen is unknown.

Regarding the study as a whole: With doses of 0.1 to 3.0 mg/kg, CD4+ and CD8+ blood T cells had undergone clonal expansion by week 6.

Individuals having autoimmune disease history or systemic immunosuppression were not enrolled. TCRdb keeps only in-frame clones here, not all; method: immunoSEQ multiplex PCR. Of about 80,000 clones detected, approximately 85% appear once; the ten largest clones hold roughly 6%. CDR3 length equals 12 residues. Germline V gene data show CDR1 as SEHNR and CDR2 as FQNEAQ (reference sequence). Trimming stripped 5 bases from V and 2 bases from J, with 5 bases between. The receptor's source is an adult with an advanced solid tumor such as melanoma, head and neck, liver or kidney cancer. V and J are TRBV7-9 and TRBJ2-3; D is ambiguous. The starting material was CD4+ or CD8+ T cells sorted from blood, obtained in a trial of the OX40 agonist ivuxolimab. Here the CDR3 reads CASSATTDTQYF. The CDR3 region has the DNA TGTGCCAGCAGCGCGACCACAGATACGCAGTATTTT.